These 9 T cell receptor beta chains were sequenced from one sample in a study of blood T cell repertoires in COVID-19. Measured with immunoSEQ multiplex PCR; TCRdb has only the in-frame clones, and not every one. Counted here are a few hundred thousand clones, 70% to 90% occurring once; the ten biggest clones make up 0.8% to 0.85%. Sequenced input: peripheral blood. These receptors came from a young man with COVID-19, enrolled during active disease.

The rearrangement links TRBV5-1 to TRBJ2-3, with 8 bases that match TRBD2. The CDR3 is 14 amino acids. Germline trimming cut 2 bases from V and 4 bases from J; bases unmatched to any gene: 3. In germline, CDR1 is SGHRS, CDR2 YFSETQ. CDR3 region: CASSFELAADTQYF. CDR3 DNA sequence: TGCGCCAGCAGCTTCGAACTAGCGGCAGATACGCAGTATTTT.

In DNA form, the CDR3 reads TGTGCCAGCTCTCGTGCAACTAATGAAAAACTGTTTTTT. This sequence encodes CASSRATNEKLFF. The chain employs TRBV18 and TRBJ1-4; D unclear. This CDR3 is built from 13 residues. The germline V and J ends were trimmed by 6 bases and 0 bases, with 5 bases remaining between them. The germline V gene has CDR1 KGHSH and CDR2 LQKENI.

In nucleotides, the CDR3 is TGTGCCAGCAGCTACCGGACAGGGGGAGGAGGGGAGACCCAGTACTTC. It yields the protein CASSYRTGGGGETQYF. V usage is TRBV7-2 and J usage is TRBJ2-5; TRBD1 aligns across 10 bases. The CDR3 length is 16 residues. After removal of 4 bases from V and 5 bases from J, the junction contained 10 bases not matched to a gene. Germline V gives CDR1 SGHTA, CDR2 FQGNSA.

This chain connects TRBV5-1 to TRBJ2-7; 9 bases align to TRBD2. The CDR3 loop spans 16 amino acids. In germline, CDR1 is SGHRS, CDR2 YFSETQ. Trimming removed 4 bases from V and 6 bases from J; junction bases left unmatched: 14. The CDR3 sequence: CASSPVVVAGAGEQYF. CDR3 bases: TGCGCCAGCAGCCCGGTGGTGGTAGCGGGAGCTGGCGAGCAGTACTTC.

This clone was seen just once. V usage is TRBV19 and J usage is TRBJ2-3; TRBD1 might be the D (7 bases). The CDR3 runs to 16 residues. The V end lost 4 bases, the J end lost 3 bases, and 17 bases lay between the germline ends. Germline assignment: CDR1 LNHDA and CDR2 SQIVND (reference sequence). Here the CDR3 DNA reads TGTGCCAGTAGTACACTAGGGGGGACAGCAACAGATACGCAGTATTTT. This translates into CASSTLGGTATDTQYF.

The genes are TRBV9 and TRBJ2-3; D is possibly TRBD2 (6 bases). CDR3 length: 15 amino acids. With 3 bases removed from V and 1 base from J, the gap between germline ends came to 12 bases. Germline V gene sequence: CDR1 SGDLS, CDR2 YYNGEE. CDR3 sequence reads: CASSAEGGGTDTQYF. DNA of the CDR3: TGTGCCAGCAGCGCCGAAGGAGGGGGCACAGATACGCAGTATTTT.

The chain carries TRBV12-3 or TRBV12-4 and TRBJ2-1; TRBD2 might be the D (6 bases). The CDR3 totals 11 residues. V lost 5 bases and J lost 7, with 6 bases in between. For the CDR3, the DNA is TGTGCCAGCAGTGGGGGGAATGAGCAGTTCTTC. Protein: CASSGGNEQFF.

The count of this clone is one. One end of the junction does not line up with germline, which may come from a read error. V and J are TRBV27 and TRBJ2-2; 7 bases match TRBD1. CDR1 and CDR2 (germline): MNHEY, SMNVEV (reference sequence). The CDR3 loop spans 16 amino acids. The CDR3 protein is CASSLSGTANTGELFF. As DNA, the CDR3 is TGTGCCAGCAGTCTATCCGGGACAGCGAACACCGGGGAGCTGTTTTTT.

The chain joins TRBV12-3 or TRBV12-4 to TRBJ2-1; D is unclear. V was pared by 5 bases and J by 8 bases, with 10 bases between. CDR3 length equals 12 residues. The CDR3 region has the DNA TGTGCCAGCAGTATACGACTGGATGAGCAGTTCTTC. Translated: CASSIRLDEQFF.